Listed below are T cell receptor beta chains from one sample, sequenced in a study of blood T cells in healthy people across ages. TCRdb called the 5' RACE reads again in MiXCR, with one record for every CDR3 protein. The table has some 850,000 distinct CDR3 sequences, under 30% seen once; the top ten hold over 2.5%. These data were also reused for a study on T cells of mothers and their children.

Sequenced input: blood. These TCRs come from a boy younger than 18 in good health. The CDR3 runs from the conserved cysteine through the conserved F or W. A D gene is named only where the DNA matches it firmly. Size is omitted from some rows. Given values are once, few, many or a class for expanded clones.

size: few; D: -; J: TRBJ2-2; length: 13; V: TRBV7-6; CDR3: CASSQEWRGELFF; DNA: TGTGCCAGCAGTCAAGAATGGAGGGGGGAGCTGTTTTTT
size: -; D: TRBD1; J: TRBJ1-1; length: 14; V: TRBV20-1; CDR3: CSAREGQLNTEAFF; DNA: TGCAGTGCTAGAGAGGGACAGCTAAACACTGAAGCTTTCTTT
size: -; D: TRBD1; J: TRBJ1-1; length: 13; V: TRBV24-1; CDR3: CATSDWTGVRAFF; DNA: TGTGCCACCAGTGACTGGACAGGGGTGAGAGCTTTCTTT
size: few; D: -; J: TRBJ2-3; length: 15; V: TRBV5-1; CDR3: CASSFSGHYTDTQYF; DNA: TGCGCCAGCAGCTTTTCTGGACACTACACAGATACGCAGTATTTT
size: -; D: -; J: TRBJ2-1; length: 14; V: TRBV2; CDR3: CASSEGTRRNEQFF; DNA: TGTGCCAGCAGTGAAGGGACACGCCGCAATGAGCAGTTCTTC
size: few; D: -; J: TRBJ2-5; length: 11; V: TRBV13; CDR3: CASSLSQEQYF; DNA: TGTGCCAGCAGCTTAAGCCAGGAGCAGTACTTC
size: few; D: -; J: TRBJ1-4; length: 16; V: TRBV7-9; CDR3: CASSSVESTTNEKLFF; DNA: TGTGCCAGCAGCTCGGTGGAGTCGACGACTAATGAAAAACTGTTTTTT
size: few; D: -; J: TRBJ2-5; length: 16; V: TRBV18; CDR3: CASSPGLLEAGETQYF; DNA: TGTGCCAGCTCACCAGGCCTGCTAGAGGCGGGAGAGACCCAGTACTTC
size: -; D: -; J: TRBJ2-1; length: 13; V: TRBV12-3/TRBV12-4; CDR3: CASSLRGDEEQFF; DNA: TGTGCCAGCAGTTTGAGGGGGGACGAGGAGCAGTTCTTC
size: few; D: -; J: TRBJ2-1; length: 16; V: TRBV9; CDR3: CASSVATSAIQNEQFF; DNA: TGTGCCAGCAGCGTAGCTACTTCGGCCATCCAGAATGAGCAGTTCTTC
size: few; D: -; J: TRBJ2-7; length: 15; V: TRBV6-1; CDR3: CASSEVFDSSYEQYF; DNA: TGTGCCAGCAGTGAAGTGTTCGACAGCAGCTACGAGCAGTACTTC
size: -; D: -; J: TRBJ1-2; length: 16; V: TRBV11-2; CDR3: CASTLFEWRPNYGYTF; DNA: TGTGCCAGCACCCTTTTCGAGTGGAGACCTAACTATGGCTACACCTTC
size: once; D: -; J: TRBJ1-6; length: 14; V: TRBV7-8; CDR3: CASGLGRVPSPLHF; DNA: TGTGCCAGCGGCTTGGGGAGGGTCCCTTCACCCCTCCACTTT
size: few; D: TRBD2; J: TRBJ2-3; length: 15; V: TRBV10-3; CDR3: CAISESGREGDTQYF; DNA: TGTGCCATCAGTGAATCGGGCAGGGAGGGAGATACGCAGTATTTT
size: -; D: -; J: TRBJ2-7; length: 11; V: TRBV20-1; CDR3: CSGAGGVEQYF; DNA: TGCAGTGGGGCGGGCGGGGTCGAGCAGTACTTC
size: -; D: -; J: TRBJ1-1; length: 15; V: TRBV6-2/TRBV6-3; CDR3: CASSYLHGKDTEASF; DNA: TGTGCCAGCAGTTATCTCCACGGGAAGGACACTGAAGCTTCCTTT
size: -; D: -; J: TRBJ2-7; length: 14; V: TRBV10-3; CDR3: CAISESGVGDEQYF; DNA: TGTGCCATCAGTGAGTCGGGGGTGGGAGACGAGCAGTACTTC
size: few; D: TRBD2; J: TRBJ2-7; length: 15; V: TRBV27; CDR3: CASSPGTSYSYEQYF; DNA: TGTGCCAGCAGTCCCGGGACTAGTTATTCCTACGAGCAGTACTTC
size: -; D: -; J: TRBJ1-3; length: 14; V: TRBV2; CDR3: CASSESGAGNTIYF; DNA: TGTGCCAGCAGTGAGAGTGGGGCTGGAAACACCATATATTTT
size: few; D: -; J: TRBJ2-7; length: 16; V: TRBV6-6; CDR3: CASSYEAPRGSYEQYF; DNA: TGTGCCAGCAGTTATGAGGCCCCCAGGGGCTCCTACGAGCAGTACTTC
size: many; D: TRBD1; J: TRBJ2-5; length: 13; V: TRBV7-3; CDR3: CASSTGTEETQYF; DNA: TGTGCCAGCAGTACCGGGACAGAAGAGACCCAGTACTTC
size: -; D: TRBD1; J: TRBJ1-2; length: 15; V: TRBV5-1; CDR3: CASSISYGQERGYTF; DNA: TGCGCCAGCAGCATATCTTATGGACAGGAGCGTGGCTACACCTTC
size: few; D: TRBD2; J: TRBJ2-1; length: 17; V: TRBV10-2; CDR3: CASSDPKRGASYNEQFF; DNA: TGCGCCAGCAGTGATCCCAAGCGGGGGGCCTCCTACAATGAGCAGTTCTTC
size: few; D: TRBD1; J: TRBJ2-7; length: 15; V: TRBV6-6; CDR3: CASSYSTGGPYEQYF; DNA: TGTGCCAGCAGTTACTCGACAGGGGGGCCCTACGAGCAGTACTTC
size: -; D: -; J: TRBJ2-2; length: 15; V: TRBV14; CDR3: CASSQGSWNTGELFF; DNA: TGTGCCAGCAGCCAAGGATCGTGGAACACCGGGGAGCTGTTTTTT
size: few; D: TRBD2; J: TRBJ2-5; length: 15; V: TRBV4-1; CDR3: CASSQFFGLVETQYF; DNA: TGCGCCAGCAGCCAATTCTTTGGACTAGTGGAGACCCAGTACTTC
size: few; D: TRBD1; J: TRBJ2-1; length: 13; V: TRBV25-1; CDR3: CASVDRVYNEQFF; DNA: TGTGCCAGCGTCGACAGGGTATACAATGAGCAGTTCTTC
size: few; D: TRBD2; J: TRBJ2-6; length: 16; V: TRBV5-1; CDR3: CASSLRGGTGANVLTF; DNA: TGCGCCAGCAGCTTGCGGGGGGGAACTGGGGCCAACGTCCTGACTTTC
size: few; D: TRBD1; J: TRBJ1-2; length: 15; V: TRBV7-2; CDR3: CASSWIRQGSYGYTF; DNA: TGTGCCAGCAGCTGGATTCGACAGGGAAGCTATGGCTACACCTTC
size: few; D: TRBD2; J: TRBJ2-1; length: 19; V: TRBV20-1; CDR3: CSARGPSGGEHYFYNEQFF; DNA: TGCAGTGCTAGAGGCCCTTCCGGGGGGGAACACTATTTTTACAATGAGCAGTTCTTC
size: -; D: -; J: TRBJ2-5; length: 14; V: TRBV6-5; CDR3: CASRLGGRQETQYF; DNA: TGTGCCAGCCGACTGGGGGGCAGGCAAGAGACCCAGTACTTC
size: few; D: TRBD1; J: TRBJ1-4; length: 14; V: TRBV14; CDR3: CASSPTGGYEKLFF; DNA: TGTGCCAGCAGCCCAACAGGGGGTTATGAAAAACTGTTTTTT
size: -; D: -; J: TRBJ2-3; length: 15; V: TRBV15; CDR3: CATSRRGTDTDTQYF; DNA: TGTGCCACCAGCAGACGGGGGACCGACACAGATACGCAGTATTTT
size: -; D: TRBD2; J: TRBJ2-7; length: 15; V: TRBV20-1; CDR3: CSARDLASGSYEQYF; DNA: TGCAGTGCTAGAGATCTAGCTAGCGGTTCCTACGAGCAGTACTTC
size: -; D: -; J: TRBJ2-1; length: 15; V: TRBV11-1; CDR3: CASSWRTTTYNEQFF; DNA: TGTGCCAGCAGCTGGCGGACGACCACCTACAATGAGCAGTTCTTC
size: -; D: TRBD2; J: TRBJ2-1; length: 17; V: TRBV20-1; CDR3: CSAISTGLAGGYNEQFF; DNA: TGCAGTGCGATATCGACGGGACTAGCGGGGGGTTACAATGAGCAGTTCTTC
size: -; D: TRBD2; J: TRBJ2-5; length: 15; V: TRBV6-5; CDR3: CASSYSSGGGGTQYF; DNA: TGTGCCAGCAGTTATTCCTCGGGGGGTGGAGGGACCCAGTACTTC
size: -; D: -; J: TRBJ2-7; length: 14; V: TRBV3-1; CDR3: CASRKGGAFYEQYF; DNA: TGTGCCAGCAGGAAGGGGGGAGCCTTCTACGAGCAGTACTTC
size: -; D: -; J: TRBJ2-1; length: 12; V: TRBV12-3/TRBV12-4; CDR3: CASTPRIAEQFF; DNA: TGTGCCAGCACCCCCCGGATCGCTGAGCAGTTCTTC
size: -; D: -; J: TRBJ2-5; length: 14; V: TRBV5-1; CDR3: CASSADDMGETQYF; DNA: TGCGCCAGCAGCGCGGACGACATGGGGGAGACCCAGTACTTC
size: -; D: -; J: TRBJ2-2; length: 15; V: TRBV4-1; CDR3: CASSQEGLLAGELFF; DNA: TGCGCCAGCAGCCAAGAAGGACTCCTGGCCGGGGAGCTGTTTTTT
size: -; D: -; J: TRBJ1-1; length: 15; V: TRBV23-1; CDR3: CASSQLPDCTILAFF; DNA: TGCGCCAGCAGTCAACTCCCGGACTGTACAATTTTGGCTTTCTTT
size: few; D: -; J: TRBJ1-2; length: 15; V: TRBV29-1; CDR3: CSAHNHRDANYGYTF; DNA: TGCAGCGCCCACAACCACAGGGATGCCAACTATGGCTACACCTTC
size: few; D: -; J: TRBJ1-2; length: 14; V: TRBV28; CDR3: CASSPNRALGGYTF; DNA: TGTGCCAGCAGTCCGAACAGGGCCCTAGGGGGCTACACCTTC
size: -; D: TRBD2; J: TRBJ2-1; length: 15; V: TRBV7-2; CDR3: CASSLQSGGANEQFF; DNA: TGTGCCAGCAGCCTTCAAAGCGGGGGGGCCAATGAGCAGTTCTTC
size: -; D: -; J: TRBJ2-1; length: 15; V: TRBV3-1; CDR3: CASSRGAGSYNEQFF; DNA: TGTGCCAGCAGCCGAGGGGCGGGCTCCTACAATGAGCAGTTCTTC
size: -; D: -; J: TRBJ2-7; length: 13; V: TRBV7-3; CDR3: CASSLGLRGEQYF; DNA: TGTGCCAGCAGCTTGGGACTTCGGGGGGAGCAGTACTTC
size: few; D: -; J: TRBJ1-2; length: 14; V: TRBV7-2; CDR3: CASSSQTGPYGYTF; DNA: TGTGCCAGCAGCTCGCAGACAGGTCCCTATGGCTACACCTTC